A selection of T cell receptor beta chains follows, all from one sample in a study of CD4 T cells in relation to SARS-CoV-2 and coronaviruses. The assay was immunoSEQ multiplex PCR, and TCRdb's table has in-frame clones only and misses some. The repertoire holds some 19,000 clones, around 80% seen once, with around 16% in the top ten. Their specific antigens are unknown. Sequences were obtained from CD4+ T cells from PBMCs, cultured in vitro. These receptors came from a human donor in good health. Each CDR3 is given with its conserved first and last residue. A D gene is named only where the DNA matches it firmly. Expanded clones are given a class, and other clones once, few, many or no size at all.

d_call j_call cdr3_length v_call clone_size cdr3_nt cdr3_aa
. TRBJ2-2 15 TRBV6-5 . TGTGCCAGCAGTTCCGCCGGGATTGTCCCCGGGGAGCTGTTTTTT CASSSAGIVPGELFF
. TRBJ2-7 14 TRBV10-1 . TGCGCCAGCAGTACCGAAACAGGGTTCTACGAGCAGTACTTC CASSTETGFYEQYF
. TRBJ1-5 14 TRBV30 . TGTGCCTGGAGTGATCAGGTTATCGATCAGCCCCAGCATTTT CAWSDQVIDQPQHF
. TRBJ1-1 13 TRBV30 once TGTGCCTGGAGTACCCCTACGGGGTATGAAGCTTTCTTT CAWSTPTGYEAFF
TRBD1 TRBJ1-5 19 TRBV24-1 few TGTGCCACGGAAGTAGGGCAGGGGGCGCATGCAGGAGCCAATCAGCCCCAGCATTTT CATEVGQGAHAGANQPQHF
TRBD1 TRBJ2-2 15 TRBV5-1 . TGCGCCAGCAGCCCGCGACAGGGGAACACCGGGGAGCTGTTTTTT CASSPRQGNTGELFF
TRBD1 TRBJ2-7 14 TRBV27 large TGTGCCAGCAGGTTTTTGACAGGGAGCTACGAGCAGTACTTC CASRFLTGSYEQYF
. TRBJ2-5 14 TRBV2 . TGTGCCAGCAGTGCCCGCCATGGGGCGGAGACCCAGTACTTC CASSARHGAETQYF
TRBD1 TRBJ2-6 17 TRBV30 . TGTGCCTGGACTATAGGGACAGGGGTAACTGGGGCCAACGTCCTGACTTTC CAWTIGTGVTGANVLTF
. TRBJ2-1 13 TRBV30 . TGTGCCAGGCGGGGAGCGGGCCACAATGAGCAGTTCTTC CARRGAGHNEQFF
. TRBJ1-1 14 TRBV30 . TGTGCCTGGAGTCCCCGGCACGGGAACACTGAAGCTTTCTTT CAWSPRHGNTEAFF
TRBD2 TRBJ2-3 14 TRBV7-3 . TGTGCCAGCAGCGTGACTAGCGGGAGAGATACGCAGTATTTT CASSVTSGRDTQYF
. TRBJ1-3 15 TRBV18 . TGTGCCAGCTCACCATTGGCCCTCTCTGGAAACACCATATATTTT CASSPLALSGNTIYF
TRBD1 TRBJ1-5 13 TRBV19 few TGTGCCAGTGGGGGACAGCTGAATCAGCCCCAGCATTTT CASGGQLNQPQHF
. TRBJ2-6 16 TRBV5-1 . TGCGCCAGCAGCCGGACGTCAGGGTCTGGGGCCAACGTCCTGACTTTC CASSRTSGSGANVLTF
TRBD2 TRBJ2-1 14 TRBV7-2 . TGTGCCAGCAGCTTTGTTAGCGGGAGGAATGAGCAGTTCTTC CASSFVSGRNEQFF
TRBD2 TRBJ2-3 16 TRBV3-1/TRBV3-2 . TGTGCCAGCAGCCAACAACTAGCGGGAGGGTCCGATACGCAGTATTTT CASSQQLAGGSDTQYF
. TRBJ1-5 12 TRBV24-1 few TGTGCCACCAGTTCCGGGATTCAGCCCCAGCATTTT CATSSGIQPQHF
. TRBJ1-6 14 TRBV20-1 . TGCAGTGCTAGTGGCAGCCAGACAAATTCACCCCTCCACTTT CSASGSQTNSPLHF
. TRBJ2-7 14 TRBV6-5 . TGTGCCAGCATAATCACCGGGCATGACTACGAGCAGTACTTC CASIITGHDYEQYF
TRBD1 TRBJ1-5 16 TRBV18 medium-sized TGTGCCAGCTCACCAGGAACAGGGGGCTGGAATCAGCCCCAGCATTTT CASSPGTGGWNQPQHF
. TRBJ1-1 14 TRBV5-1 . TGCGCCAGCAGCTTAACAGGGACGGACACTGAAGCTTTCTTT CASSLTGTDTEAFF
. TRBJ2-7 14 TRBV7-9 . TGTGCCAGCAGCCGACTGCCAGACTCCTACGAGCAGTACTTC CASSRLPDSYEQYF
. TRBJ1-1 14 TRBV15 . TGTGCCACCAGCAGAGATCGATTAAACACTGAAGCTTTCTTT CATSRDRLNTEAFF
. TRBJ2-7 14 TRBV15 once TGTGCCACCAGCAGAGAGAAAACCTCCTACGAGCAGTACTTC CATSREKTSYEQYF
. TRBJ1-1 15 TRBV11-2 . TGTGCCAGCAGCTTAGAAGGTGGGACCTACACTGGGGTTTTCTTT CASSLEGGTYTGVFF
. TRBJ2-7 14 TRBV6-1 . TGTGCCAGCAGTTCCAGGGGAATTTCTTACGAGCAGTACTTC CASSSRGISYEQYF
. TRBJ2-2 14 TRBV2 . TGTGCCAGCCACAGGGAATCGAACACCGGGGAGCTGTTTTTT CASHRESNTGELFF
TRBD2 TRBJ2-1 15 TRBV7-3 . TGTGCCAGCAGCCAATTACCCAGCGGGAGCAATGAGCAGTTCTTC CASSQLPSGSNEQFF
. TRBJ2-5 16 TRBV24-1 . TGTGCCACCAGTGACTCGCGAACCGGGACGTTTGAGACCCAGTACTTC CATSDSRTGTFETQYF
. TRBJ1-3 15 TRBV4-2 few TGTGCCAGCAGCCAAGATCGGGCTTCAGGAAACACCATATATTTT CASSQDRASGNTIYF
. TRBJ1-6 13 TRBV20-1 . TGCAGTGCTAGTGGATACAGCAATTCACCCCTCCACTTT CSASGYSNSPLHF
. TRBJ2-2 13 TRBV7-2 . TGTGCCAGCAGCTTATTCAGCACCGGGGAGCTGTTTTTT CASSLFSTGELFF
TRBD2 TRBJ2-3 17 TRBV28 . TGTGCCAGCAGACCCCTAGGACTAGCGGGAGTTACAGATACGCAGTATTTT CASRPLGLAGVTDTQYF
. TRBJ2-1 18 TRBV1 . TGCACCAGCAGCCAAGATTTCGATTGGCTAGCGGGTGACAATGAGCAGTTCTTC CTSSQDFDWLAGDNEQFF
TRBD1 TRBJ1-6 14 TRBV11-2 few TGTGCCAGCGGGATGATAAGGGACAGGGGGACCCTCCACTTT CASGMIRDRGTLHF
. TRBJ2-2 12 TRBV11-3 once TGTGCCAGCAGTGACCCCGTCGGGGAGCTGTTTTTT CASSDPVGELFF
. TRBJ1-1 13 TRBV14 few TGTGCCAGCAGCCAGATCCGCTCTGGTGAAGCTTTCTTT CASSQIRSGEAFF
TRBD1 TRBJ1-2 11 TRBV20-1 . TGCAGTGCCGGACAGGGGGATGGCTACACCTTC CSAGQGDGYTF
TRBD2 TRBJ2-7 16 TRBV18 . TGTGCCAGCTCACCGTATACTAGCGGGAGGGCCTACGAGCAGTACTTC CASSPYTSGRAYEQYF
. TRBJ2-3 18 TRBV4-1 medium-sized TGCGCCAGCAGCCAAGATCGGAGTAGAGGGGCCAGCACAGATACGCAGTATTTT CASSQDRSRGASTDTQYF
. TRBJ1-2 18 TRBV10-3 once TGTGCCATCAGTGAGCCCCTCCCTGAAATTGGGAAGTGGGATGGCTACACCTTC CAISEPLPEIGKWDGYTF
TRBD1 TRBJ1-5 15 TRBV28 . TGTGCCAGCACGAGACAGGGTCCGCGCAATCAGCCCCAGCATTTT CASTRQGPRNQPQHF
. TRBJ1-2 14 TRBV15 . TGTGCCACCAGCAGAGATCCAGGGTCCTATGGCTACACCTTC CATSRDPGSYGYTF
. TRBJ2-2 16 TRBV5-5 . TGTGCCAGCAGCTCGCTAGCAGGGACGTCCACCGGGGAGCTGTTTTTT CASSSLAGTSTGELFF
. TRBJ2-2 12 TRBV6-5 once TGTGCCAGCAGTTACGACACCGGGGAGCTGTTTTTT CASSYDTGELFF
TRBD2 TRBJ2-5 14 TRBV25-1 . TGTGCCAGCAGTACCTGGACTAGTGGAGAGACCCAGTACTTC CASSTWTSGETQYF